The 31 T cell receptor beta chains listed next were all sequenced from one sample in a study of beta chain features in type 1 diabetes. The study, taken as a whole, reports: Shortening that was moderate but significant affected the TCRB CDR3s of Type 1 diabetes patients in all four CD4+ subsets.

Expressed TCRB transcripts were sequenced because the entire RNA isolate underwent reverse transcription. Sequenced by immunoSEQ multiplex PCR; TCRdb stores in-frame clones only, minus some. The sample has under 200,000 clones; around 8% are singletons. Their antigen targets remain unknown. What was sequenced was central memory CD4+ T cells from blood. These receptors were collected from a young woman with type 1 diabetes.

The rearrangement uses TRBV6-1 and TRBJ1-1; D gene unclear. There are 14 residues in the CDR3. Trimming removed 5 bases from V and 1 base from J, with 11 bases in between. Germline values: CDR1 MNHNS, CDR2 SASEGT. CDR3 protein: CASSPQVGNTEAFF. The CDR3 DNA follows: TGTGCCAGCAGTCCCCAGGTGGGGAACACTGAAGCTTTCTTT.

The CDR3 nucleotides read TGTGCCAGCAGCCGGACAGATAACACTGAAGCTTTCTTT. It codes for CASSRTDNTEAFF. The chain uses TRBV5-4 and TRBJ1-1, with D possibly being TRBD1 (6 bases). There are 13 residues in the CDR3. Trimming cost V 4 bases and J 2 bases, with 9 bases left between them. Germline CDR1 is SGHNT and CDR2 is YYREEE (reference sequence).

In this sample, this clone turned up a few times. Different DNA sequences within this sample yield the same CDR3. The chain recombines TRBV7-9 with TRBJ2-7, with D possibly TRBD2 on 6 matching bases. Germline V gives CDR1 SEHNR, CDR2 FQNEAQ (reference sequence). The V gene lost 1 base and the J gene lost 3 bases, with 13 bases spanning the gap. The CDR3 extends over 15 amino acids. The CDR3 coding sequence is TGTGCCAGCAGCTTAGTTTCAGGAGGGCACTACGAGCAGTACTTC. Amino acids: CASSLVSGGHYEQYF.

J is TRBJ2-5 and V is TRBV11-1; D perhaps matches TRBD2 (6 bases). TRBJ2-7 matches the DNA end more closely, so the J call is doubtful. The CDR3 covers 17 residues. Germline V gene sequence: CDR1 SGHAT, CDR2 FQDESV (reference sequence). This CDR3 is CASSLSLRDSRSYEQYF. CDR3 nucleotides: TGTGCCAGCAGCTTAAGCCTCCGGGACTCCCGCTCCTACGAGCAGTACTTC.

Note on this clone: The identical CDR3 is also encoded by other nucleotide sequences in the sample. This chain uses TRBV20-1 with TRBJ2-7; D is unclear. Looked up from germline, CDR1 is DFQATT and CDR2 is SNEGSKA (reference sequence). This CDR3 region has 11 residues. V lost 6 bases, J lost 0 bases, and 6 bases lay in between. CDR3 DNA sequence: TGCAGTGCCAAGCCCTCCTACGAGCAGTACTTC. The encoded protein is CSAKPSYEQYF.

V usage is TRBV15 and J usage is TRBJ2-6; TRBD1 aligns across 7 bases. With V trimmed by 1 base and J by 4 bases, 7 bases remained unmatched. In germline, CDR1 is LNHNV, CDR2 YYDKDF (reference sequence). The CDR3 is 17 amino acids. The CDR3 spells CATSRGDRASGANVLTF. The CDR3, as DNA: TGTGCCACCAGCAGAGGAGACAGGGCCTCAGGGGCCAACGTCCTGACTTTC.

Here the CDR3 DNA reads TGTGCCAGCAGCTTAGCAACGCGGGGCACTGAAGCTTTCTTT. This sequence encodes CASSLATRGTEAFF. The chain carries TRBV7-2 and TRBJ1-1; D remains ambiguous. Germline CDR1 reads SGHTA; CDR2 reads FQGNSA. This CDR3 is built from 14 residues. V gave up 0 bases and J gave up 4 bases, with 9 bases separating them.

The sample holds a few counts of this clone. The rearrangement joins TRBV7-8 to TRBJ2-2, with 11 bases matching TRBD2. CDR1 is SGHVS and CDR2 is FQNEAQ in the germline V gene. This CDR3 region has 18 residues. The junction had 7 bases not matched to a gene; V was cut back by 3 bases and J by 1 base. The CDR3 reads CASSLDGGTSGNTGELFF. For the CDR3, the DNA is TGTGCCAGCAGCTTGGACGGGGGGACTAGCGGGAACACCGGGGAGCTGTTTTTT.

This clone turned up a few times. The V call is TRBV21-1, the J call TRBJ2-5; the table's D call of TRBD2 was not tested on the DNA. TRBV21-1 is flagged as a pseudogene. This CDR3 spans 16 amino acids. This chain's CDR3 is CASSKGSGQPQETQYF. The CDR3 DNA follows: TGTGCCAGCAGCAAAGGGAGCGGGCAGCCGCAAGAGACCCAGTACTTC.

Concerning this clone itself: Additional DNA sequences in this sample encode the identical CDR3. The chain carries TRBV7-2 and TRBJ1-2; the D gene is possibly TRBD1 (6 bases). The ends were cut back, 5 bases at V and 1 base at J, with 11 bases in the middle. The CDR3 contains 14 residues. Germline values: CDR1 SGHTA, CDR2 FQGNSA. The CDR3 sequence is CASSPRTDNYGYTF. CDR3 DNA: TGTGCCAGCAGCCCTCGGACAGATAACTATGGCTACACCTTC.

The sample holds a few counts of this clone. V usage is TRBV29-1 and J usage is TRBJ2-2; 9 bases line up with TRBD2. With 5 bases clipped from V and 3 bases from J, the junction kept 19 bases outside the gene matches. In germline, CDR1 is SQVTM, CDR2 ANQGSEA. CDR3 size: 19 residues. CDR3 sequence: CSVKGLIESGRPHTGELFF. For the CDR3, the DNA is TGCAGCGTTAAGGGGCTGATAGAGAGCGGGAGGCCCCACACCGGGGAGCTGTTTTTT.

This clone showed up just a few times. Written as DNA, the CDR3 is TGTGCCAGCAGTCCCGGATTTGGCGGGAATGAGCAGTTCTTC. Amino acids: CASSPGFGGNEQFF. The J gene is TRBJ2-1, the V gene TRBV28, with TRBD2 as a possible D gene (5 bases). The V and J ends lost 5 bases and 7 bases respectively, with 15 bases between them. Germline V gives CDR1 MDHEN, CDR2 SYDVKM. CDR3 length: 14 amino acids.

This clone showed up just a few times. The chain combines TRBV5-1 with TRBJ2-3; 7 bases fit TRBD2. Germline CDR1 is SGHRS and CDR2 is YFSETQ. V was clipped by 10 bases and J by 3 bases; unmatched bases: 11. The CDR3 length is 14 residues. CDR3 protein: CASRPGLTTDTQYF. The CDR3 coding sequence is TGCGCCTCGCGGCCGGGACTAACTACAGATACGCAGTATTTT.

Worth noting for this clone: A read error may account for a junction end that differs from germline. The rearrangement joins TRBV5-4 to TRBJ1-1; D is unclear. The CDR3 has 14 residues. CDR1 is SGHNT and CDR2 is YYREEE in the germline V gene (reference sequence). CDR3 sequence: CASSPNPGSSEAFF. The CDR3 coding sequence is TGCGCCAGCAGCCCCAACCCGGGGAGTTCTGAAGCTTTCTTT.

In this sample, this clone turned up a few times. This chain connects TRBV5-4 to TRBJ1-2; a possible D gene is TRBD1 (6 bases). This CDR3 comprises 14 residues. Germline CDR1 and CDR2: SGHNT and YYREEE (reference sequence). V was trimmed by 0 bases and J by 5 bases, leaving 11 bases between them. The chain's CDR3 is CASSLDAGEYGYTF. The DNA of the CDR3 is TGTGCCAGCAGCTTGGATGCAGGGGAGTATGGCTACACCTTC.

This clone was observed at least ten times. The rearrangement links TRBV14 to TRBJ2-7, with 9 bases matching TRBD2. The CDR3 is 15 amino acids. Germline CDR1 is SGHDN and CDR2 is FVKESK. The ends lost 1 base at V and 6 bases at J; junction bases unmatched: 7. DNA for the CDR3: TGTGCCAGCAGCCAAGGGACTAGCGTATTTGGCGAGCAGTACTTC. Its translation: CASSQGTSVFGEQYF.

V and J are TRBV28 and TRBJ1-5, with D uncertain. The CDR3 runs 12 residues. The germline CDR1 and CDR2 sequences are MDHEN and SYDVKM. V was shortened by 6 bases and J by 4 bases, with 7 bases between the two germline ends. The CDR3 coding sequence is TGTGCCAGCAGGACACCGAATCAGCCCCAGCATTTT. Protein: CASRTPNQPQHF.

The chain employs TRBV5-1 and TRBJ2-3, with D maybe TRBD2 (6 bases). Germline lookup yields CDR1 SGHRS and CDR2 YFSETQ. The CDR3 is 16 amino acids. V dropped 0 bases and J dropped 3 bases, with 14 bases sitting between them. The DNA for the CDR3 is TGCGCCAGCAGCTTGGCCGCGGGGACCCCAACAGATACGCAGTATTTT. Amino acid sequence: CASSLAAGTPTDTQYF.

CDR3 bases: TGTGCTAGTGGCAACAGTCCAACCCTCAATCAGCCCCAGCATTTT. This translates into CASGNSPTLNQPQHF. The chain links TRBV12-5 to TRBJ1-5; no clear D. Deletions cut 6 bases from V and 3 bases from J, with 15 bases between. Per the germline V gene, CDR1 is LGHNT and CDR2 is FRNRAP. The CDR3 spans 15 residues.

This clone has a handful of counts. This chain links TRBV7-8 with TRBJ2-7; 13 bases line up with TRBD2. This CDR3 has 15 residues. Trimming cost V 5 bases and J 4 bases; bases outside gene matches: 5. Germline V gene lookup returns CDR1 SGHVS and CDR2 FQNEAQ. The DNA for the CDR3 is TGTGCCAGCAGCCCCAGGACTAGCGGGAGTTACGAGCAGTACTTC. It translates to CASSPRTSGSYEQYF. Supplemented by reference TRBV7-8 and TRBJ2-7, the full variable domain reads GAGVSQSPRYKVAKRGQDVALRCDPISGHVSLFWYQQALGQGPEFLTYFQNEAQLDKSGLPSDRFFAERPEGSVSTLKIQRTQQEDSAVYLCASSPRTSGSYEQYFGPGTRLTVT.

V and J are TRBV5-1 and TRBJ2-3; the D gene is possibly TRBD2 (7 bases). Germline CDR1 and CDR2: SGHRS and YFSETQ. Trimming took off 4 bases at V and 6 bases at J, with 15 bases between the two ends. CDR3 length: 14 residues. For the CDR3, the DNA is TGCGCCAGCAGCCCGGTTGGGGGGGCCGATACGCAGTATTTT. It encodes CASSPVGGADTQYF.

A word on this clone: One base away lies a much larger clone, so this may be a sequencing read error. The rearrangement joins TRBV7-8 to TRBJ2-1, with D possibly being TRBD1 (5 bases). This CDR3 region has 11 residues. Germline lookup yields CDR1 SGHVS and CDR2 FQNEAQ. V was cut by 4 bases and J by 8 bases, with 6 bases left in between. CDR3 bases: TGTGCCAGCAGCTCAGGGCATGAGCAGTTCTTC. Translation gives CASSSGHEQFF.

Points on this clone: Mismatch with germline at one junction end may stem from a read error. V is TRBV19 and J is TRBJ1-1; D ambiguous. This CDR3 has 15 amino acids. The germline CDR1 and CDR2 sequences are LNHDA and SQIVND (reference sequence). CDR3 sequence: CASRDFGGRNAEAFF. The CDR3 DNA follows: TGTGCCAGTAGGGACTTCGGAGGCAGGAACGCTGAAGCTTTCTTT.

This clone was detected only a few times. This chain connects TRBV4-3 to TRBJ1-6; possibly TRBD1 for D (6 bases). The CDR3 contains 16 residues. Trimming stripped 1 base from V and 8 bases from J, with 15 bases between. Looked up from germline, CDR1 is LGHNA and CDR2 is YSLEER. The CDR3 region has the DNA TGCGCCAGCAGCCAAGGGTTCGGACAGTCCTATTCACCCCTCCACTTT. Residues: CASSQGFGQSYSPLHF.

The rearrangement uses TRBV7-2 and TRBJ2-7; perhaps TRBD2 as D (5 bases). The CDR3 runs to 15 residues. Germline CDR1 reads SGHTA; CDR2 reads FQGNSA. V lost 5 bases and J 0 bases, leaving 14 bases between the germline ends. In DNA form, the CDR3 reads TGTGCCAGCAGCCCAGACGGGGTCCACTCCTACGAGCAGTACTTC. It yields the protein CASSPDGVHSYEQYF. Together with reference TRBV7-2 and TRBJ2-7, the CDR3 gives the full variable domain: GAGVSQSPSNKVTEKGKDVELRCDPISGHTALYWYRQSLGQGLEFLIYFQGNSAPDKSGLPSDRFSAERTGGSVSTLTIQRTQQEDSAVYLCASSPDGVHSYEQYFGPGTRLTVT.

J is TRBJ1-1 and V is TRBV28; possible D gene TRBD1, 5 bases. V was shortened by 6 bases and J by 5 bases, with 16 bases between the two germline ends. CDR3 length: 14 amino acids. CDR1 and CDR2 from the germline V gene are MDHEN and SYDVKM. CDR3 sequence reads: CASSLPQRGTEAFF. As DNA, the CDR3 is TGTGCCAGCAGCCTCCCCCAAAGGGGAACTGAAGCTTTCTTT.

The chain is built from TRBV5-4 and TRBJ2-4, with a weak D call TRBD1 (5 bases). CDR1 and CDR2 from the germline V gene are SGHNT and YYREEE (reference sequence). Between the trimmed V and J ends, which lost 0 bases and 2 bases, there was a span of 12 bases. The CDR3 is 16 residues long. CDR3 sequence reads: CASSLGQGQPKNIQYF. In nucleotides, the CDR3 is TGTGCCAGCAGCTTGGGTCAGGGTCAGCCCAAAAACATTCAGTACTTC.

A few counts support this clone. CDR3 sequence reads: CASSFRQQGVVNTEAFF. CDR3 in DNA: TGTGCCAGCAGCTTTAGGCAACAGGGGGTGGTTAACACTGAAGCTTTCTTT. The chain carries TRBV13 and TRBJ1-1, with 8 bases aligning to TRBD1. The CDR3 is 17 residues long. Per the germline V gene, CDR1 is PRHDT and CDR2 is FYEKMQ (reference sequence). After removal of 3 bases from V and 2 bases from J, the junction contained 11 bases not matched to a gene.

The chain recombines TRBV18 with TRBJ1-4; D is unclear. Trimming left V 1 base short and J 4 bases short, with 7 bases between. Germline V gene data show CDR1 as KGHSH and CDR2 as LQKENI. There are 14 residues in the CDR3. The CDR3 region is CASSPQQINEKLFF. CDR3 DNA sequence: TGTGCCAGCTCACCACAACAGATTAATGAAAAACTGTTTTTT.

The J gene is TRBJ2-2, the V gene TRBV9, with D possibly being TRBD1 (6 bases). Between the trimmed V and J ends, which lost 4 bases and 1 base, there was a span of 20 bases. CDR3 size: 18 residues. From germline, CDR1 is SGDLS and CDR2 YYNGEE. The CDR3 DNA reads TGTGCCAGCAGCCATCGACACTCCGGGACACAGAACACCGGGGAGCTGTTTTTT. Translating it yields CASSHRHSGTQNTGELFF.

A few counts support this clone. The rearrangement joins TRBV7-2 to TRBJ1-2; no reliable D call. V was trimmed by 3 bases and J by 4 bases, leaving 6 bases between them. In germline, CDR1 is SGHTA, CDR2 FQGNSA. This CDR3 is 12 amino acids long. This CDR3 is CASSFGGYGYTF. CDR3 nucleotide sequence: TGTGCCAGCAGCTTTGGAGGCTATGGCTACACCTTC.